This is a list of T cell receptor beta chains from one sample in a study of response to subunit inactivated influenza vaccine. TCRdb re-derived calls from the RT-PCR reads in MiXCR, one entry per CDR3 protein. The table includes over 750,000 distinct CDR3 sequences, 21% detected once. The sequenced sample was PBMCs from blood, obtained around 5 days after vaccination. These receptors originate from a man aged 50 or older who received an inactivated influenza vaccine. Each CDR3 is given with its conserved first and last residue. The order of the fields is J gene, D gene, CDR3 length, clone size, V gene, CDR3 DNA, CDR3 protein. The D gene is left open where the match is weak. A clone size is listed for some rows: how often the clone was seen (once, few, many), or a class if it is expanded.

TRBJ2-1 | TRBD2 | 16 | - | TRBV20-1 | TGCAGTGCTAGAGTGCCCTTCGGACTAGCCGGGGATGAGCAGTTCTTC | CSARVPFGLAGDEQFF
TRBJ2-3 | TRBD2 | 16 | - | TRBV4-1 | TGCGCCAGCAGCCAGGGACCGGGACTAGTTCTGGATACGCAGTATTTT | CASSQGPGLVLDTQYF
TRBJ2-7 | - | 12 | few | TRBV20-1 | TGCAGTGCTGCCCAGGGGGGGTACGAGCAGTACTTC | CSAAQGGYEQYF
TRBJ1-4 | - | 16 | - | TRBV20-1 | TGCAGTGCTAGACTGGGCGGCAGGCGAGCTAATGAAAAACTGTTTTTT | CSARLGGRRANEKLFF
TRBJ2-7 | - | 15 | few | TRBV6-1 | TGTGCCAGCAGCCAGGGGGGGGTCCCTCTCTACGAGCAGTACTTC | CASSQGGVPLYEQYF
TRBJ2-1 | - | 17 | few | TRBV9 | TGTGCCAGCAGCCCCCGCCTCCGTCTTAGCTCCTACAATGAGCAGTTCTTC | CASSPRLRLSSYNEQFF
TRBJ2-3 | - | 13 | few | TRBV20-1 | TGCAGTGTAGAAGACATAAGCACAGATACGCAGTATTTT | CSVEDISTDTQYF
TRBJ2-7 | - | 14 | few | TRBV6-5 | TGTGCCAGCAGTTACTCGAGGGTGTCGGGGGAGCAGTACTTC | CASSYSRVSGEQYF
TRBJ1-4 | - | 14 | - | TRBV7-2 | TGTGCCAGCAGCTCGACAGGACATAATGAAAAACTGTTTTTT | CASSSTGHNEKLFF
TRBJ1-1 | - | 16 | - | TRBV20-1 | TGCTGTGCTAGAGATCGGAGGGGCCTGAGGAACACTGAAGCTTTCTTT | CCARDRRGLRNTEAFF
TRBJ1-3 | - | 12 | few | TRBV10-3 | TGTGCCATCACTGGGACGCGTAACACCATATATTTT | CAITGTRNTIYF
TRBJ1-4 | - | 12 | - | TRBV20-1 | TGCAGTGCTAAATCAGGGGAAGGAAAACTGTTTTTT | CSAKSGEGKLFF
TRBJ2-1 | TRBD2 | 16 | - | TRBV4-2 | TGTGCCAGCAGCCCATCCGGGACTAGCCTCTCAAATGAGCAGTTCTTC | CASSPSGTSLSNEQFF
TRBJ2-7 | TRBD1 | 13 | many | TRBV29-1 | TGCAGCGTTACCGGGACAGTTACCTACGAGCAGTACTTC | CSVTGTVTYEQYF
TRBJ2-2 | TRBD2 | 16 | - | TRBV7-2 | TGTGCCAGCAGCCTTTCGACTAGCGGGAAGTCCGGGGAGCTGTTTTTT | CASSLSTSGKSGELFF
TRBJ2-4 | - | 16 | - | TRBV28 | TGTGCCAGCAGTTCACTTCGAAGGGTAGCCAAAAACATTCAGTACTTC | CASSSLRRVAKNIQYF
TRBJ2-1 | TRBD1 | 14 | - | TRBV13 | TGTGCCAGCAGCCGGACAGGGGGTGGCCATGAGCAGTTCTTC | CASSRTGGGHEQFF
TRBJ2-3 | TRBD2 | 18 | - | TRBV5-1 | TGCGCCAGCAGCCCTGGACTAGCGGGGGGGCAGCAGGGAGATACGCAGTATTTT | CASSPGLAGGQQGDTQYF